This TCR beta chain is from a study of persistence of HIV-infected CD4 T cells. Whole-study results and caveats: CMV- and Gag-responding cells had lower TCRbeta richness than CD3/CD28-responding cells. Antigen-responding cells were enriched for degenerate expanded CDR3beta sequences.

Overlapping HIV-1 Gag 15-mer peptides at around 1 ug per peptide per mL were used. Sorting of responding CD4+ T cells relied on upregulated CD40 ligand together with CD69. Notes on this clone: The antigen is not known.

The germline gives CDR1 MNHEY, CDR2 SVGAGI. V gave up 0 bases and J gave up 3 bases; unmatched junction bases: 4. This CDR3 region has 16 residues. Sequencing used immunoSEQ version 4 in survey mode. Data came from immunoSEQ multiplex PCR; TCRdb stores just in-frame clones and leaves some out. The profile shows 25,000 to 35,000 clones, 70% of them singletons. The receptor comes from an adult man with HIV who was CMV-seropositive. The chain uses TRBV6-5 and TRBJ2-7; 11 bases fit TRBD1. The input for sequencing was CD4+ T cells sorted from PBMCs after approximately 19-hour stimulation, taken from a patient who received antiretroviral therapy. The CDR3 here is CASSYSGTGGVYEQYF. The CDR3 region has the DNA TGTGCCAGCAGTTACTCCGGGACAGGGGGTGTCTACGAGCAGTACTTC.